The T cell receptor beta chain described here comes from a study of read filtering for tumor transcriptome and immune sequencing. Study context: Patients were approximately 18 male and around 13 female, mean age roughly 68 years, range roughly 47 to 80. Study outcomes and limitations: About four fifths of IR-seq clonotypes had a single read, yet these held 3.5% to 4.5% of reads.

The library was built from roughly 400 ng RNA with molecular barcoded adaptors for alpha/delta and beta/gamma chains. MiXCR, applied by TCRdb to the reads, yields one record per CDR3 protein. The table lists 75,000 to 90,000 distinct CDR3 sequences, more than 9% of them singletons, with around 14% in the top ten. This clonotype is medium-sized. What it binds is unknown. The sequence was obtained from a donor at least 40 years old with multiple myeloma. The material sequenced was a population of CD138-negative cells sorted from bone marrow.

CDR3 nucleotides: TGCGCCAGCATGGGGACGGTGAACACCGGGGAGCTGTTTTTT. Protein product: CASMGTVNTGELFF. The chain carries TRBV5-1 and TRBJ2-2; D is possibly TRBD1 or TRBD2 (5 bases each). The CDR3 extends over 14 amino acids. V lost 6 bases and J lost 1, with 10 bases in between. The germline V gene encodes CDR1 SGHRS and CDR2 YFSETQ.